The present entry profiles one T cell receptor (beta chain) with its context. Germline values: CDR1 MNHEY, CDR2 SMNVEV (reference sequence). Trimming took 7 bases from V and 4 from J; bases not matched to a gene: 6. CDR3 size: 14 residues. This specimen comes from a study of blood T cell repertoires in COVID-19. Participants, about 18 to 89 years old, spanned 24 US areas. What the recovered Cohort 3 donors had was two negative PCRs, clearance, or symptom resolution. In the authors' workflow: Nucleated cell counts were estimated from reference gene primer amplification. Profiled with immunoSEQ multiplex PCR; TCRdb holds only in-frame clones, not every one. That table gives V, J and clone size, and the DNA gave D and trimming. The repertoire includes more than 200,000 clones, under 95% of them detected once, and 1.5% to 2% sits in the top ten.

The chain recombines TRBV27 with TRBJ2-1; 8 nucleotides match TRBD2. Material: PBMCs or T cells enriched from blood (not recorded which). The sequence came from a woman under 30 who had recovered from COVID-19. CDR3 sequence (DNA): TGTGCCAGCATTCCGGGGGGGTCGTACAATGAGCAGTTCTTC. This gives the protein CASIPGGSYNEQFF.